Each of the 31 T cell receptor beta chains below was sequenced from the same sample in a study of blood T cell repertoires in COVID-19. Profiled with immunoSEQ multiplex PCR; TCRdb holds only in-frame clones, not every one. The data show some 25,000 clones, approximately 94% seen once. The sequenced material came from peripheral blood. These receptors all stem from a woman in her 50s with active COVID-19.

With respect to this clone: Other nucleotide sequences from this sample produce the same CDR3. The rearrangement links TRBV5-1 to TRBJ2-1, with D possibly TRBD2 on 6 matching bases. Trimming took off 2 bases at V and 0 bases at J, with 9 bases between the two ends. The CDR3 length is 15 residues. Germline V CDR1 and CDR2: SGHRS, YFSETQ. CDR3 coding DNA: TGCGCCAGCAGCTTAGACGGGAGCTCCTACAATGAGCAGTTCTTC. Protein sequence: CASSLDGSSYNEQFF.

V and J are TRBV18 and TRBJ2-1, with D hard to call. The CDR3 loop spans 13 amino acids. CDR1 and CDR2 from the germline V gene are KGHSH and LQKENI. V lost 0 bases, J lost 3 bases, and 3 bases lay in between. This CDR3 is CASSPPSYNEQFF. CDR3 coding DNA: TGTGCCAGCTCACCACCCAGCTACAATGAGCAGTTCTTC. The whole variable domain, filled in from reference TRBV18 and TRBJ2-1, reads NAGVMQNPRHLVRRRGQEARLRCSPMKGHSHVYWYRQLPEEGLKFMVYLQKENIIDESGMPKERFSAEFPKEGPSILRIQQVVRGDSAAYFCASSPPSYNEQFFGPGTRLTVL.

The chain employs TRBV5-1 and TRBJ1-6, with 9 bases lining up with TRBD1. CDR3 length: 15 amino acids. V trimming: 4 bases; J trimming: 9 bases; junction bases outside the gene matches: 8. The germline V gene has CDR1 SGHRS and CDR2 YFSETQ. The CDR3 sequence: CASSPRTGEISPLHF. CDR3 nucleotides: TGCGCCAGCAGCCCTAGGACAGGGGAGATTTCACCCCTCCACTTT.

This sequence joins TRBV28 and TRBJ2-1; D is perhaps TRBD2 (7 bases). Trimming pared 1 base from V and 6 bases from J, leaving 19 bases between. Germline CDR1 and CDR2: MDHEN and SYDVKM. The CDR3 consists of 17 residues. CDR3 nucleotide sequence: TGTGCCAGCAGTTTATCCGCTCGGGGGGCGGTGGCCAATGAGCAGTTCTTC. It yields the protein CASSLSARGAVANEQFF.

The genes are TRBV6-5 and TRBJ2-7; TRBD1 matches 8 bases. V shed 8 bases, J shed 5 bases, and the junction held 8 bases outside the gene matches. The CDR3 consists of 13 residues. Looked up from germline, CDR1 is MNHEY and CDR2 is SVGAGI. The CDR3, as DNA: TGTGCCAGCCAGATGACAGGGGTTAACGAGCAGTACGTC. Protein: CASQMTGVNEQYV.

The table lists this clone with a count of one. The chain recombines TRBV5-6 with TRBJ2-1; 11 nucleotides agree with TRBD2. CDR1 is SGHDT, CDR2 YYEEEE, per germline. V gave up 4 bases and J gave up 6 bases; unmatched junction bases: 6. The CDR3 covers 15 residues. The CDR3 coding sequence is TGTGCCAGCAGCAGATCGGGACTAGCGGTCAATGAGCAGTTCTTC. This codes for CASSRSGLAVNEQFF. The whole variable domain, filled in from reference TRBV5-6 and TRBJ2-1, reads DAGVTQSPTHLIKTRGQQVTLRCSPKSGHDTVSWYQQALGQGPQFIFQYYEEEERQRGNFPDRFSGHQFPNYSSELNVNALLLGDSALYLCASSRSGLAVNEQFFGPGTRLTVL.

CDR3 DNA: TGTGCCAGCAGGGGGGCTTCGATCACGGACTCACCCCTCCACTTT. Protein: CASRGASITDSPLHF. This chain links TRBV28 with TRBJ1-6; D is possibly TRBD1 (6 bases). The CDR3 is 15 amino acids. Trimming removed 6 bases from V and 10 bases from J, with 19 bases in between. Germline V lookup: CDR1 MDHEN, CDR2 SYDVKM. The whole variable domain, remainder taken from reference TRBV28 and TRBJ1-6, is DVKVTQSSRYLVKRTGEKVFLECVQDMDHENMFWYRQDPGLGLRLIYFSYDVKMKEKGDIPEGYSVSREKKERFSLILESASTNQTSMYLCASRGASITDSPLHFGNGTRLTVT.

This clone came up once. The V gene is TRBV4-1, the J gene TRBJ2-6, with 7 bases lining up with TRBD2. The CDR3 totals 16 residues. V was pared by 0 bases and J by 2 bases, with 1 base of the junction left unmatched. From germline, CDR1 is MGHRA and CDR2 YSYEKL. CDR3 residues: CASSQEAGAGANVLTF. Here the CDR3 DNA reads TGCGCCAGCAGCCAAGAGGCGGGAGCTGGGGCCAACGTCCTGACTTTC.

The CDR3 coding sequence is TGTGCCAGCAGCGGTTCGGGAAACAGGGAAGAGACCCAGTACTTC. Its translation: CASSGSGNREETQYF. The chain employs TRBV9 and TRBJ2-5; a weak D match, TRBD1 (6 bases). Trimming took 3 bases from V and 3 from J, leaving 15 bases between them. The germline V gene has CDR1 SGDLS and CDR2 YYNGEE. The CDR3 runs 15 residues.

This chain uses TRBV5-1 with TRBJ1-1; 8 nucleotides line up with TRBD1. The CDR3 is made up of 14 amino acids. Germline lookup yields CDR1 SGHRS and CDR2 YFSETQ. The junction had 3 bases not matched to a gene; V was cut back by 4 bases and J by 1 base. CDR3 residues: CASSETGGNTEAFF. DNA of the CDR3: TGCGCCAGCAGCGAAACAGGGGGGAACACTGAAGCTTTCTTT.

The V gene is TRBV7-9, the J gene TRBJ1-1, with 7 bases aligning to TRBD1. The V and J ends lost 4 bases and 5 bases, in that order; junction bases with no gene match: 10. Germline CDR1 is SEHNR and CDR2 is FQNEAQ (reference sequence). This CDR3 has 15 residues. The CDR3 DNA is TGTGCCAGCAGCTCTACTCGGGGGGGACAGACTGAAGCTTTCTTT. Its protein is CASSSTRGGQTEAFF.

This chain joins TRBV18 and TRBJ2-2; D possibly corresponds to TRBD1 (5 bases). Per germline, CDR1 KGHSH and CDR2 LQKENI. The CDR3 runs 16 residues. Trimming took 4 bases from V and 0 from J, leaving 12 bases between them. CDR3 nucleotides: TGTGCCAGCTCACGACAACAGGTATCGAACACCGGGGAGCTGTTTTTT. This gives the protein CASSRQQVSNTGELFF.

With respect to this clone: Other nucleotide sequences from this sample produce the same CDR3. This rearrangement joins TRBV29-1 to TRBJ1-5; TRBD1 matches at 7 bases. The CDR3 runs to 13 residues. Germline V gives CDR1 SQVTM, CDR2 ANQGSEA. J was trimmed by 7 bases and V by 7 bases; bases with no gene match: 10. The CDR3 reads CSAVQGLGQPQHF. The CDR3 nucleotides read TGCAGCGCCGTACAGGGGTTAGGGCAGCCCCAGCATTTT.

The rearrangement joins TRBV28 to TRBJ1-6; possible D gene TRBD1, 6 bases. Germline values: CDR1 MDHEN, CDR2 SYDVKM. V lost 5 bases and J lost 2, with 10 bases in between. The CDR3 has 15 residues. The CDR3 sequence is CASSDGQPYNSPLHF. For the CDR3, the DNA is TGTGCCAGCAGTGATGGACAGCCCTATAATTCACCCCTCCACTTT.

V is TRBV11-2 and J is TRBJ1-6, with 7 bases fitting TRBD1. Germline V gives CDR1 SGHAT, CDR2 FQNNGV. CDR3 length: 13 amino acids. Unmatched junction bases numbered 6, after V lost 5 bases and J lost 11 bases. CDR3: CASSPGTEAPLHF. The CDR3 region has the DNA TGTGCCAGCAGCCCCGGGACAGAAGCACCCCTCCACTTT.

CDR3 coding DNA: TGCGCCAGCAACCCCACAGGGATAGAAAACACCATATATTTT. This translates into CASNPTGIENTIYF. This chain joins TRBV5-1 and TRBJ1-3; D is possibly TRBD1 (6 bases). V lost 6 bases and J 6 bases, leaving 16 bases between the germline ends. Per germline, CDR1 SGHRS and CDR2 YFSETQ. The CDR3 is 14 residues long.

In this sample, this clone is medium-sized. V is TRBV9 and J is TRBJ2-5, with a possible D match to TRBD2 (6 bases). The length of the CDR3 is 16 residues. CDR1 and CDR2 (germline): SGDLS, YYNGEE. V shed 3 bases and J shed 5 bases, with 20 bases lying between them. CDR3 nucleotides: TGTGCCAGCAGCGACAGGTCGTCCGTGCGGGGTGAGACCCAGTACTTC. It translates to CASSDRSSVRGETQYF.

The sample holds a few counts of this clone. The chain joins TRBV5-4 to TRBJ1-1, with 9 bases matching TRBD1. The germline V gene encodes CDR1 SGHNT and CDR2 YYREEE (reference sequence). The CDR3 consists of 14 residues. The trim removed 2 bases at V and 6 bases at J, leaving 5 bases unmatched. The CDR3 loop is CASSFVHRGPEAFF. The CDR3 DNA sequence: TGTGCCAGCAGCTTTGTGCACAGGGGGCCTGAAGCTTTCTTT.

The rearrangement joins TRBV10-3 to TRBJ1-5; 8 nucleotides match TRBD1. Germline V gene data show CDR1 as ENHRY and CDR2 as SYGVKD. CDR3 length equals 13 residues. Trimming cost V 8 bases and J 6 bases; bases outside gene matches: 6. The CDR3 region has the DNA TGTGCCATCGGGACAGGTGAAAGTCAGCCCCAGCATTTT. This translates into CAIGTGESQPQHF.

The rearrangement uses TRBV14 and TRBJ1-1; 8 bases map to TRBD1. Germline assignment: CDR1 SGHDN and CDR2 FVKESK. There are 13 residues in the CDR3. The V gene end was trimmed by 5 bases and the J gene end by 5 bases; junction bases not matched to a gene: 4. The CDR3 region has the DNA TGTGCCAGCAGCTCTTGGACAGGGACTGAAGCTTTCTTT. Encoded protein: CASSSWTGTEAFF.

V and J are TRBV15 and TRBJ2-5, with D uncertain. The ends were cut back, 0 bases at V and 3 bases at J, with 11 bases in the middle. The CDR3 has 15 residues. Germline V CDR1 and CDR2: LNHNV, YYDKDF (reference sequence). The CDR3 protein is CATSRDLTVEETQYF. The DNA for the CDR3 is TGTGCCACCAGCAGAGATCTTACAGTAGAAGAGACCCAGTACTTC.

The genes are TRBV28 and TRBJ2-7; 13 bases map to TRBD2. V shed 2 bases, J shed 5 bases, and the junction held 3 bases outside the gene matches. Germline lookup yields CDR1 MDHEN and CDR2 SYDVKM. This CDR3 is 15 amino acids long. CDR3 nucleotide sequence: TGTGCCAGCAGTTTAGCTACTAGCGGGGGGGACGAGCAGTACGTC. It encodes CASSLATSGGDEQYV.

Here the CDR3 reads CASSRLAGGYEQYF. CDR3 in DNA: TGTGCCAGTAGTAGGCTAGCGGGAGGATACGAGCAGTACTTC. The V and J genes are TRBV19 and TRBJ2-7; the match to TRBD2 covers 11 bases. The V and J ends lost 4 bases and 4 bases, in that order; junction bases with no gene match: 3. CDR1 and CDR2 from the germline V gene are LNHDA and SQIVND (reference sequence). This CDR3 spans 14 amino acids.

The chain joins TRBV29-1 to TRBJ2-3, with TRBD1 identical over 11 bases. J was trimmed by 3 bases and V by 6 bases; bases with no gene match: 2. The CDR3 has 13 residues. CDR1 is SQVTM, CDR2 ANQGSEA, per germline. CDR3 nucleotides: TGCAGCGTCGGGACAGGGGGTACAGATACGCAGTATTTT. Translation: CSVGTGGTDTQYF.

This clone has only one observation. The chain combines TRBV28 with TRBJ1-2; 7 bases map to TRBD1. The germline V gene encodes CDR1 MDHEN and CDR2 SYDVKM. This CDR3 has 11 residues. J was trimmed by 8 bases and V by 5 bases; bases with no gene match: 2. The CDR3 sequence: CASSLQGGYTF. The CDR3 DNA is TGTGCCAGCAGTCTACAGGGGGGCTACACCTTC.

The J gene is TRBJ1-1, the V gene TRBV10-3; weak D call: TRBD1 (5 bases). The CDR3 runs 14 residues. V lost 10 bases, J lost 0 bases, and 15 bases lay in between. Germline loops: CDR1 ENHRY, CDR2 SYGVKD. CDR3 protein: CATQPAGMNTEAFF. DNA of the CDR3: TGTGCCACCCAACCAGCAGGGATGAACACTGAAGCTTTCTTT.

For this clone: The junction and the germline gene differ at one end; a read error may be behind it. The J gene is TRBJ2-7, the V gene TRBV7-8; no definite D call. Germline loops: CDR1 SGHVS, CDR2 FQNEAQ. The CDR3 has 14 residues. In DNA form, the CDR3 reads TGTGCCGGCAGCACCCGGGTCGCCTCGCCCGAGCAGTACTTC. Translated, it gives CAGSTRVASPEQYF.

The rearrangement uses TRBV6-5 and TRBJ2-7, with D possibly TRBD1 on 6 matching bases. Germline V gene sequence: CDR1 MNHEY, CDR2 SVGAGI. The germline V and J ends were trimmed by 7 bases and 2 bases, with 12 bases remaining between them. The length of the CDR3 is 13 residues. CDR3 in amino acids: CASTPEGAYEQYV. Here the CDR3 DNA reads TGTGCCAGCACCCCAGAGGGGGCCTACGAGCAGTACGTC.

Only a few counts were recorded for this clone. The chain carries TRBV5-6 and TRBJ1-1, with 12 bases aligning to TRBD1. The CDR3 is 18 amino acids. V was pared by 1 base and J by 2 bases, with 9 bases of the junction left unmatched. The germline V gene encodes CDR1 SGHDT and CDR2 YYEEEE. The CDR3 here is CASSLPPRDRGQNTEAFF. CDR3 DNA: TGTGCCAGCAGCTTGCCCCCCCGGGACAGGGGGCAAAACACTGAAGCTTTCTTT.

The rearrangement uses TRBV5-1 and TRBJ2-3, with 15 bases that match TRBD2. The germline gives CDR1 SGHRS, CDR2 YFSETQ. V shed 4 bases and J 5 bases; nucleotides not matched to a gene: 11. The CDR3 sequence is 18 residues long. This CDR3 is CASSGRTSGRAGEDTQYF. The CDR3 DNA reads as TGCGCCAGCAGCGGAAGGACTAGCGGGAGGGCCGGGGAAGATACGCAGTATTTT.

Worth noting for this clone: At one of its ends the junction is not consistent with the germline gene, which may arise from a read error. The J gene is TRBJ2-5, the V gene TRBV3-1 (or the pseudogene TRBV3-2), with 7 bases that match TRBD1. This CDR3 is built from 12 residues. Germline-derived CDR1 and CDR2 are LGHDT and YNNKEL (reference sequence). CDR3 sequence: CASSKMGDSPDF. Written as DNA, the CDR3 is TGTGCCAGCAGCAAAATGGGGGACAGTCCAGACTTC.